This T cell receptor (beta chain) was documented in a study of cytomegalovirus exposure and HLA in healthy donors. For the study at large: In terms of ancestry, the Caucasian-associated cluster contained about four fifths of the approximately 380 genotyped donors. Study-wide results and limits: Among TCR beta chains, those listed as cytomegalovirus-associated numbered some 160. HLA restriction was apparent for most CMV-associated TCR beta chains in a later analysis. HLA allele associations emerged for 16,951 TCR beta sequences in a later analysis, at 0.05 false discovery rate.

The PCR used 60 Vbeta and 13 Jbeta primers. Profiling relied on immunoSEQ multiplex PCR, and the TCRdb table lists in-frame clones only, not all of them. Here the sample spans about 130,000 clones, more than 9.5% being singletons. The CDR3 sequence is 15 residues long. From germline, CDR1 is LNHNV and CDR2 YYDKDF (reference sequence). V trimming: 1 base; J trimming: 4 bases; junction bases outside the gene matches: 4. This clone was counted between two and nine times. Its antigen is unknown. Sequencing was carried out using PBMCs. The TCR originated in a man aged 45-60 years in good health and CMV-seronegative. This chain uses TRBV15 with TRBJ2-7; 10 bases map to TRBD1. The CDR3 reads CATSRGDRGKYEQYF. For the CDR3, the DNA is TGTGCCACCAGCAGAGGGGACAGGGGAAAGTACGAGCAGTACTTC.